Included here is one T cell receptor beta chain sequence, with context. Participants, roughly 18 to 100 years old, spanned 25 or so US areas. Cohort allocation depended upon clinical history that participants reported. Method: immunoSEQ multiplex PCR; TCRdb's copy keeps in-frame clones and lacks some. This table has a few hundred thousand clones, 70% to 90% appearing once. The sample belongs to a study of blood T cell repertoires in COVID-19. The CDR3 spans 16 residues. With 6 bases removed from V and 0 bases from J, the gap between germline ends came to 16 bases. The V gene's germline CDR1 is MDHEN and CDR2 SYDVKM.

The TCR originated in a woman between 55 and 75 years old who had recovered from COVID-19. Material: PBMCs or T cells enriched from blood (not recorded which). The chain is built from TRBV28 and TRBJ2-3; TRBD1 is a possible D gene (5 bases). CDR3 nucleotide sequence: TGTGCCAGCAGATCGCCTACCCCAGGGAGCACAGATACGCAGTATTTT. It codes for CASRSPTPGSTDTQYF.